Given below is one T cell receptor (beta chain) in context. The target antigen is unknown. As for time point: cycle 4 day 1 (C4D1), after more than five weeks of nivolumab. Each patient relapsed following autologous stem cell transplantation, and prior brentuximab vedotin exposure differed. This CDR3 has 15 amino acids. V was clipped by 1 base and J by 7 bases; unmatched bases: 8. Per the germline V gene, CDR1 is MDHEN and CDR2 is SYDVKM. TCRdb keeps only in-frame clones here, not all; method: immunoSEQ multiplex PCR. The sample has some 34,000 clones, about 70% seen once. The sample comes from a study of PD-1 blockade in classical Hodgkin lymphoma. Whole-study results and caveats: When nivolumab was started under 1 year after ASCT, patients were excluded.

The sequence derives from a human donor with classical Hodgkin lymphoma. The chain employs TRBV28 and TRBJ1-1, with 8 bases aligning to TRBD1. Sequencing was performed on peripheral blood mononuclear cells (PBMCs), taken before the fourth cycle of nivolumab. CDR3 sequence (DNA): TGTGCCAGCAGTTTATTGTCAGGGGGCGGTGGTGAAGCTTTCTTT. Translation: CASSLLSGGGGEAFF.